A selection of T cell receptor beta chains follows, all from one sample in a study of response to subunit inactivated influenza vaccine. MiXCR was run by TCRdb on the RT-PCR reads, yielding one entry per CDR3 protein. The sample lists around 250,000 distinct CDR3 sequences; roughly an eighth were seen once. The sample was non-naive T cells sorted from PBMCs, taken around two weeks before vaccination. These TCRs come from a man aged 50 to 59 who received an inactivated influenza vaccine. Both conserved end residues are part of each CDR3. The order of the fields is V gene, CDR3 length, D gene, clone size, J gene, CDR3 protein, CDR3 DNA. The D gene is left open where the match is weak. The size of a clone is reported for some rows only, either as once, few or many, or as a class for expanded clones.

>TRBV5-1|15|.|many|TRBJ2-1
CASSPGHGSDDEQFF
TGCGCCAGCAGCCCGGGACACGGGTCTGATGATGAGCAGTTCTTC
>TRBV7-2|13|.|.|TRBJ1-1
CASRETGSTEAFF
TGTGCCAGCAGAGAAACAGGGTCCACTGAAGCTTTCTTT
>TRBV7-2|14|.|few|TRBJ2-3
CASRSTGSTDTQYF
TGTGCCAGCAGATCGACTGGTTCCACAGATACGCAGTATTTT
>TRBV4-1|17|TRBD2|many|TRBJ2-1
CASSQDLGLADLSEQFF
TGCGCCAGCAGCCAAGATTTAGGACTAGCGGACCTAAGCGAGCAGTTCTTC
>TRBV6-1|15|TRBD2|.|TRBJ2-1
CASSQRGGLGDEQFF
TGTGCCAGCAGTCAGCGGGGGGGCTTAGGGGATGAGCAGTTCTTC
>TRBV6-1|13|.|few|TRBJ2-5
CARTGTPQETQYF
TGTGCCAGGACCGGGACTCCGCAAGAGACCCAGTACTTC
>TRBV12-3/TRBV12-4|14|.|many|TRBJ2-5
CASSQGRSLLTQYF
TGTGCCAGCAGTCAAGGGCGGAGTCTTCTGACCCAGTACTTC
>TRBV9|16|.|few|TRBJ1-1
CASSLEAFGVNTEAFF
TGTGCCAGCAGCCTCGAGGCTTTTGGGGTGAACACTGAAGCTTTCTTT
>TRBV4-3|14|.|.|TRBJ2-7
CASSRGRHGYEQYF
TGCGCCAGCAGTCGCGGACGTCACGGATACGAGCAGTACTTC
>TRBV2|13|TRBD1|few|TRBJ2-7
CASSRQGTYEQYF
TGTGCCAGCAGTAGACAGGGTACCTACGAGCAGTACTTC
>TRBV5-1|16|.|many|TRBJ2-2
CASSLGAQQITGELFF
TGCGCCAGCAGCTTGGGGGCCCAGCAAATCACCGGGGAGCTGTTTTTT
>TRBV19|16|TRBD1|.|TRBJ2-6
CASSIEGAHGANVLTF
TGTGCCAGTAGTATTGAGGGGGCGCATGGGGCCAACGTCCTGACTTTC
>TRBV5-1|14|TRBD1|many|TRBJ2-1
CASSLSGTGDEQFF
TGCGCCAGCAGCTTGTCGGGGACAGGGGATGAGCAGTTCTTC